Below are 30 T cell receptor beta chains sequenced from a single sample in a study of control samples from healthy donors and cancer patients. The assay was immunoSEQ multiplex PCR, and TCRdb's table has in-frame clones only and misses some. The table lists fewer than 200,000 clones, 90% to 95% of them singletons. The sequenced sample consisted of blood. Receptor source: a woman in her sixties in good health.

The table lists this clone with a few counts. The chain joins TRBV4-1 to TRBJ2-7; 7 nucleotides align to TRBD2. This CDR3 has 16 residues. Unmatched junction bases numbered 11, after V lost 4 bases and J lost 2 bases. Germline V CDR1 and CDR2: MGHRA, YSYEKL. CDR3 protein: CASSRLGLVPTYEQYF. The CDR3 DNA reads TGCGCCAGCAGCCGCCTAGGACTAGTCCCCACCTACGAGCAGTACTTC.

V is TRBV6-2 or TRBV6-3 and J is TRBJ2-7; 8 bases match TRBD2. The germline CDR1 and CDR2 sequences are MNHEY and SVGEGT. V gave up 7 bases and J gave up 7 bases; unmatched junction bases: 12. The CDR3 extends over 14 amino acids. CDR3 nucleotides: TGTGCCAGCACCCCAGCGGGGGCAAGGAGGGAGCAGTACTTC. Its translation is CASTPAGARREQYF.

The V call is TRBV7-2, the J call TRBJ1-1; D remains unclear. The CDR3 loop spans 13 amino acids. Trimming cost V 3 bases and J 0 bases, with 5 bases left between them. Germline CDR1 SGHTA, CDR2 FQGNSA. The CDR3 reads CASSFDMNTEAFF. The CDR3 nucleotides read TGTGCCAGCAGCTTTGACATGAACACTGAAGCTTTCTTT.

V is TRBV18 and J is TRBJ1-2; the D is unclear. From germline, CDR1 is KGHSH and CDR2 LQKENI. The CDR3 spans 15 residues. V was shortened by 3 bases and J by 0 bases, with 11 bases between the two germline ends. The CDR3 coding sequence is TGTGCCAGCTCACCCGTTATGGCGTCTAACTATGGCTACACCTTC. Protein: CASSPVMASNYGYTF.

Worth noting for this clone: Germline and junction disagree at one end, which may indicate a read error. The V and J genes are TRBV12-3 or TRBV12-4 and TRBJ2-5, with a possible D match to TRBD1 (6 bases). The CDR3 sequence is 10 residues long. CDR3 DNA: TGTGCCAGCAGCGGGACAAACGTACACTTC. Translation: CASSGTNVHF.

The chain couples TRBV30 to TRBJ1-2; D ambiguous. The CDR3 has 14 residues. V was trimmed by 2 bases and J by 5 bases, leaving 15 bases between them. Germline loops: CDR1 GTSNPN, CDR2 SVGIG (reference sequence). Here the CDR3 reads CAWSSPSRTYGYTF. The CDR3 nucleotides are TGTGCCTGGAGTTCCCCCTCGCGAACGTATGGCTACACCTTC.

The V call is TRBV27, the J call TRBJ2-2; no definite D call. Germline CDR1 is MNHEY and CDR2 is SMNVEV (reference sequence). Between the trimmed V and J ends, which lost 5 bases and 2 bases, there was a span of 3 bases. CDR3 length: 12 residues. The CDR3, as DNA: TGTGCCAGCAGTACCAACACCGGGGAGCTGTTTTTT. It encodes CASSTNTGELFF.

The chain is built from TRBV4-2 and TRBJ1-1; no clear D gene. This CDR3 region has 13 residues. CDR1 is LGHNA and CDR2 is YNFKEQ in the germline V gene. V gave up 0 bases and J gave up 3 bases, with 5 bases separating them. The CDR3 loop is CASSQEADTEAFF. In nucleotides, the CDR3 is TGTGCCAGCAGCCAAGAGGCGGACACTGAAGCTTTCTTT.

The V call is TRBV7-2, the J call TRBJ2-5; D remains unclear. CDR1 and CDR2 from the germline V gene are SGHTA and FQGNSA. V lost 1 base and J 5 bases, leaving 5 bases between the germline ends. The CDR3 is made up of 12 amino acids. CDR3 bases: TGTGCCAGCAGCTTAGTCCAGGAGACCCAGTACTTC. Translation gives CASSLVQETQYF. Using reference TRBV7-2 and TRBJ2-5 for the parts outside the CDR3, the full variable domain is GAGVSQSPSNKVTEKGKDVELRCDPISGHTALYWYRQSLGQGLEFLIYFQGNSAPDKSGLPSDRFSAERTGGSVSTLTIQRTQQEDSAVYLCASSLVQETQYFGPGTRLLVL.

This clone came up once. This chain joins TRBV2 and TRBJ1-5; D call uncertain. Trimming removed 3 bases from V and 6 bases from J, with 12 bases in between. The CDR3 contains 14 residues. The germline V gene encodes CDR1 SNHLY and CDR2 FYNNEI. CDR3 nucleotides: TGTGCCAGCAGTGAGCAGAGGGCTGCTCAGCCCCAGCATTTT. Protein product: CASSEQRAAQPQHF.

This clone was detected a few times. The genes are TRBV7-2 and TRBJ1-6; TRBD1 matches at 8 bases. The CDR3 has 15 residues. Germline V CDR1 and CDR2: SGHTA, FQGNSA. The V segment lost 3 bases and the J segment 5 bases; nucleotides outside the gene matches: 3. The CDR3 reads CASSFAGGDNSPLHF. Here the CDR3 DNA reads TGTGCCAGCAGCTTTGCAGGGGGCGATAATTCACCCCTCCACTTT.

This chain links TRBV21-1 with TRBJ1-5. TRBV21-1 constitutes a pseudogene. The CDR3 is 17 amino acids. CDR3: CASSKPGSRSSNQPQHF. The CDR3 region has the DNA TGTGCCAGCAGCAAACCCGGGTCGCGGTCCAGTAATCAGCCCCAGCATTTT.

This sequence joins TRBV5-1 and TRBJ2-2; D remains unclear. The germline gives CDR1 SGHRS, CDR2 YFSETQ. The V and J ends lost 0 bases and 1 base respectively, with 7 bases between them. The CDR3 extends over 15 amino acids. The CDR3 DNA follows: TGCGCCAGCAGCTTGGGGACGGTGAACACCGGGGAGCTGTTTTTT. Translation: CASSLGTVNTGELFF.

The chain joins TRBV5-1 to TRBJ1-4; 10 bases fit TRBD1. CDR1 is SGHRS and CDR2 is YFSETQ in the germline V gene. This CDR3 region has 13 residues. V dropped 7 bases and J dropped 10; count of bases not matched to a gene: 7. The CDR3 protein is CASSGTGEGKLFF. CDR3 DNA: TGCGCCAGCTCCGGGACAGGGGAAGGAAAACTGTTTTTT.

J is TRBJ1-1 and V is TRBV18; D remains unclear. V was trimmed by 1 base and J by 2 bases, leaving 8 bases between them. The V gene's germline CDR1 is KGHSH and CDR2 LQKENI. The length of the CDR3 is 14 residues. In DNA, the CDR3 is TGTGCCAGCTCACCACTGGCAAAAAACACTGAAGCTTTCTTT. It codes for CASSPLAKNTEAFF.

The V and J genes are TRBV7-2 and TRBJ1-5; 8 nucleotides align to TRBD1. The ends lost 4 bases at V and 7 bases at J; junction bases unmatched: 6. This CDR3 contains 14 residues. Germline-derived CDR1 and CDR2 are SGHTA and FQGNSA. The CDR3 here is CASSSTGEGQPQHF. In DNA, the CDR3 is TGTGCCAGCAGCTCGACAGGGGAGGGACAGCCCCAGCATTTT. Full variable domain (outside the CDR3, taken from reference TRBV7-2 and TRBJ1-5): GAGVSQSPSNKVTEKGKDVELRCDPISGHTALYWYRQSLGQGLEFLIYFQGNSAPDKSGLPSDRFSAERTGGSVSTLTIQRTQQEDSAVYLCASSSTGEGQPQHFGDGTRLSIL.

This chain links TRBV11-2 with TRBJ1-2; 7 nucleotides align to TRBD1. Looked up from germline, CDR1 is SGHAT and CDR2 is FQNNGV. The CDR3 extends over 14 amino acids. V dropped 1 base and J dropped 6; count of bases not matched to a gene: 5. The CDR3 DNA reads TGTGCCAGCAGCTTAGTGACAGGGTTCAATGGCTACACCTTC. It specifies CASSLVTGFNGYTF.

CDR3 sequence (DNA): TGCGCCAGCAGTGAACAAGGGTTTAGAGGAAACACCATATATTTT. The encoded protein is CASSEQGFRGNTIYF. This chain uses TRBV10-1 with TRBJ1-3; D call uncertain. This CDR3 is built from 15 residues. V was pared by 3 bases and J by 4 bases, with 13 bases between. Germline CDR1 WNHNN, CDR2 SYGVQD (reference sequence).

J is TRBJ2-6 and V is TRBV6-2 or TRBV6-3; D not resolved. The CDR3 runs 16 residues. V was trimmed by 5 bases and J by 0 bases, leaving 11 bases between them. From germline, CDR1 is MNHEY and CDR2 SVGEGT. CDR3 nucleotide sequence: TGTGCCAGCAGTCTGAGACACCTCTCTGGGGCCAACGTCCTGACTTTC. Amino acid sequence: CASSLRHLSGANVLTF.

The chain couples TRBV13 to TRBJ2-1; perhaps TRBD2 as D (5 bases). CDR1 is PRHDT, CDR2 FYEKMQ, per germline (reference sequence). The CDR3 length is 12 residues. Trimming took off 5 bases at V and 8 bases at J, with 10 bases between the two ends. As DNA, the CDR3 is TGTGCCAGCAGCCCGGGGTTGGATGAGCAGTTCTTC. It is translated as CASSPGLDEQFF.

DNA for the CDR3: TGTGCCAGCTCAGGAGGGGGTGAAAAACTGTTTTTT. This sequence encodes CASSGGGEKLFF. J is TRBJ1-4 and V is TRBV18, with D perhaps TRBD1 (6 bases). This CDR3 contains 12 residues. Looked up from germline, CDR1 is KGHSH and CDR2 is LQKENI. V was shortened by 5 bases and J by 7 bases, with 8 bases between the two germline ends.

The chain has TRBV29-1 and TRBJ1-4; D perhaps matches TRBD1 (6 bases). Germline V gene sequence: CDR1 SQVTM, CDR2 ANQGSEA. Trimming cost V 7 bases and J 0 bases, with 9 bases left between them. The CDR3 is 13 amino acids. As DNA, the CDR3 is TGCAGCGCTGGACAGACAACTAATGAAAAACTGTTTTTT. This gives the protein CSAGQTTNEKLFF.

J is TRBJ1-3 and V is TRBV7-9, with D perhaps matching TRBD1 (5 bases). Germline V gives CDR1 SEHNR, CDR2 FQNEAQ (reference sequence). The CDR3 contains 14 residues. V gave up 5 bases and J gave up 2 bases, with 10 bases separating them. Here the CDR3 DNA reads TGTGCCAGCAGCCCGCGGGGGGCTGGAAACACCATATATTTT. This sequence encodes CASSPRGAGNTIYF.

This sequence joins TRBV3-1 (or the pseudogene TRBV3-2) and TRBJ1-6; no clear D gene. This CDR3 has 14 residues. Per germline, CDR1 LGHDT and CDR2 YNNKEL (reference sequence). V lost 5 bases and J lost 5, with 10 bases in between. The CDR3 spells CASSSDGDNSPLHF. The DNA of the CDR3 is TGTGCCAGCAGCTCCGACGGGGATAATTCACCCCTCCACTTT.

This clone appeared once. The J gene is TRBJ1-6, the V gene TRBV7-9; tentatively, D is TRBD1 (6 bases). Germline-derived CDR1 and CDR2 are SEHNR and FQNEAQ (reference sequence). V was shortened by 5 bases and J by 8 bases, with 10 bases between the two germline ends. The CDR3 is made up of 13 amino acids. The CDR3 DNA follows: TGTGCCAGCAGCCAGGACAGCGATTCACCCCTCCACTTT. This encodes CASSQDSDSPLHF.

The J gene is TRBJ2-5, the V gene TRBV6-1, with 8 bases fitting TRBD2. The CDR3 spans 14 residues. V shed 3 bases and J 5 bases; nucleotides not matched to a gene: 5. CDR1 and CDR2 from the germline V gene are MNHNS and SASEGT. The CDR3 loop is CASSEGGGQETQYF. The CDR3 DNA reads as TGTGCCAGCAGTGAGGGCGGGGGGCAGGAGACCCAGTACTTC.

This chain uses TRBV3-1 (or the pseudogene TRBV3-2) with TRBJ2-5; D is possibly TRBD1 or TRBD2 (5 bases each). The germline CDR1 and CDR2 sequences are LGHDT and YNNKEL (reference sequence). This CDR3 region has 15 residues. Trimming stripped 0 bases from V and 7 bases from J, with 15 bases between. CDR3 nucleotides: TGTGCCAGCAGCCAAGATTTAGGGGACCTGGCGACCCAGTACTTC. Translating gives CASSQDLGDLATQYF.

CDR3 residues: CAWKQSTGELFF. The CDR3, as DNA: TGTGCCTGGAAACAGAGCACCGGGGAGCTGTTTTTT. V and J are TRBV30 and TRBJ2-2, with unresolved D. Germline-derived CDR1 and CDR2 are GTSNPN and SVGIG (reference sequence). The ends were cut back, 4 bases at V and 4 bases at J, with 7 bases in the middle. This CDR3 contains 12 residues.

This chain joins TRBV19 and TRBJ1-1, with a possible D match to TRBD1 (5 bases). This CDR3 is built from 14 residues. Trimming cost V 5 bases and J 4 bases, with 14 bases left between them. Germline-derived CDR1 and CDR2 are LNHDA and SQIVND (reference sequence). CDR3 region: CASSLGVGGTEAFF. DNA of the CDR3: TGTGCCAGTAGTCTGGGGGTCGGGGGCACTGAAGCTTTCTTT.

The chain joins TRBV5-8 to TRBJ2-5, with unresolved D. Trimming took off 3 bases at V and 2 bases at J, with 5 bases between the two ends. CDR3 length: 12 residues. The germline V gene encodes CDR1 SGHTS and CDR2 YDEGEE. The CDR3 bases are TGTGCCAGCAGCTATTCTCAAGAGACCCAGTACTTC. Translating gives CASSYSQETQYF.